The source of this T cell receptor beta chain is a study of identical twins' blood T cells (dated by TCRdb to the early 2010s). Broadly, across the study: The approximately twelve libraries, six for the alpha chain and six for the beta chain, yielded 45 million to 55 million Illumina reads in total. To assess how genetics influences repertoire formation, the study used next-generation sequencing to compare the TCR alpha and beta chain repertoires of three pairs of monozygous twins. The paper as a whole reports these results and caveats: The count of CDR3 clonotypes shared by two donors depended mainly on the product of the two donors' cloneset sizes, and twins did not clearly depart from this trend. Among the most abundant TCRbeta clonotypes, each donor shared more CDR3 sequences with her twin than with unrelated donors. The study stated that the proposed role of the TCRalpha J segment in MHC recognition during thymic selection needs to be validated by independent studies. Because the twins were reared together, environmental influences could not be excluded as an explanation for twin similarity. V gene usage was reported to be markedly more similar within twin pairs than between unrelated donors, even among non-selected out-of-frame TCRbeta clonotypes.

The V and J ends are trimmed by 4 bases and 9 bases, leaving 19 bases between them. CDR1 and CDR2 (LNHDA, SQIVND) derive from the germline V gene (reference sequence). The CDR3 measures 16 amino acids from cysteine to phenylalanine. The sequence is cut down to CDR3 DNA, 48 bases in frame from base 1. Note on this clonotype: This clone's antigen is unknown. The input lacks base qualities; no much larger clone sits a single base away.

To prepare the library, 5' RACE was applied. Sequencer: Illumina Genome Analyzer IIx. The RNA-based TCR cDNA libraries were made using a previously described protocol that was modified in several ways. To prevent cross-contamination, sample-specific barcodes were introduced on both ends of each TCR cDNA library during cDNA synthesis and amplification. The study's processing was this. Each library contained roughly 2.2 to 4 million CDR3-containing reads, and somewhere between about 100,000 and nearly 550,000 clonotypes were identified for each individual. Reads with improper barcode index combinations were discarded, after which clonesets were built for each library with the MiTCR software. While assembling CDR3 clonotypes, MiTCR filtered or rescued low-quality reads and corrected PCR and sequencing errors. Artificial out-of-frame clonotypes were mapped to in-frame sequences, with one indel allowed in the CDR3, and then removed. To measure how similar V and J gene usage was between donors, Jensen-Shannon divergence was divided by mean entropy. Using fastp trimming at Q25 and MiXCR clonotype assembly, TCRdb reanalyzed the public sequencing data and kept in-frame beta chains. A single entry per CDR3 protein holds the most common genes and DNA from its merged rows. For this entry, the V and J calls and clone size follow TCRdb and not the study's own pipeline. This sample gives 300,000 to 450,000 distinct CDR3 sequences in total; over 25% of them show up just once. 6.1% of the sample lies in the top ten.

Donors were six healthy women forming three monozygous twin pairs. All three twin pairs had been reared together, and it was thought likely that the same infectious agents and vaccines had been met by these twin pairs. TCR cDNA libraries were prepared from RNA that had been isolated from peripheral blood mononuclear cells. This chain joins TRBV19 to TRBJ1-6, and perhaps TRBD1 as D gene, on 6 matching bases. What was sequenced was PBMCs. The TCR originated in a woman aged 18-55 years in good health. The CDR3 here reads CASSTYRDLAISPLHF. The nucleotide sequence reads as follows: TGTGCCAGTAGTACCTACAGGGACCTCGCCATTTCACCCCTCCACTTT.